The 24 T cell receptor beta chains below come from one sample, sequenced in a study of cytomegalovirus exposure and HLA in healthy donors (dated by TCRdb to about 2017). The library was made by the immunoSEQ multiplex PCR assay. For the multiplex PCR, a mixture combining 60 forward primers for TCR Vbeta segments and 13 reverse primers for TCR Jbeta segments was used. Not all clones reach the TCRdb copy of this immuneACCESS table, which keeps in-frame sequences only. Checked studies attribute under half of the gap to unresolved V genes and leave the rest unexplained. This sample lists under 200,000 clones; 75% to 80% were detected once. The top ten clones comprise roughly 6% of the sample. Sequenced sample: PBMCs. These receptors all come from a woman younger than 45 in good health and CMV-seropositive.

The rearrangement uses TRBV19 and TRBJ1-1, with unresolved D. V lost 3 bases to trimming and J lost 0 bases, with 5 bases between them. Looked up from germline, CDR1 is LNHDA and CDR2 is SQIVND (reference sequence). The CDR3 sequence is 13 residues long. The CDR3 loop reads CASSIRMNTEAFF. The CDR3 coding sequence is TGTGCCAGTAGTATCAGGATGAACACTGAAGCTTTCTTT.

This clone was seen only a few times. The V call is TRBV2, the J call TRBJ1-2, with TRBD1 identical over 8 bases. V shed 10 bases, J shed 7 bases, and the junction held 11 bases outside the gene matches. This CDR3 region has 13 residues. Germline V gene data show CDR1 as SNHLY and CDR2 as FYNNEI. This CDR3 is CATYQGALGGYTF. DNA for the CDR3: TGTGCCACGTACCAGGGGGCTCTGGGTGGCTACACCTTC.

J is TRBJ2-2 and V is TRBV10-3, with D tentatively TRBD1 (5 bases). In germline, CDR1 is ENHRY, CDR2 SYGVKD. V gave up 3 bases and J gave up 3 bases, with 14 bases separating them. This CDR3 has 16 amino acids. CDR3 loop: CAISDRGRVDTGELFF. DNA of the CDR3: TGTGCCATCAGTGATCGTGGCAGGGTGGACACCGGGGAGCTGTTTTTT.

The genes are TRBV5-1 and TRBJ2-7; a weak D match, TRBD2 (7 bases). The V gene lost 0 bases and the J gene lost 3 bases, with 13 bases spanning the gap. The length of the CDR3 is 15 residues. The germline V gene has CDR1 SGHRS and CDR2 YFSETQ. The CDR3 DNA reads as TGCGCCAGCAGCTTGGGGGGGGGCGCTGACTACGAGCAGTACTTC. Amino acids: CASSLGGGADYEQYF.

The chain couples TRBV7-2 to TRBJ2-2; D may be TRBD1 (6 bases). The V end was cut by 4 bases, the J end by 3 bases, with 15 bases between. Germline lookup yields CDR1 SGHTA and CDR2 FQGNSA. The CDR3 extends over 16 amino acids. CDR3 DNA sequence: TGTGCCAGCAGCTCGACCGGGACATTCTACACCGGGGAGCTGTTTTTT. Translated, it gives CASSSTGTFYTGELFF. Drawing the rest from reference TRBV7-2 and TRBJ2-2, the complete variable domain is GAGVSQSPSNKVTEKGKDVELRCDPISGHTALYWYRQSLGQGLEFLIYFQGNSAPDKSGLPSDRFSAERTGGSVSTLTIQRTQQEDSAVYLCASSSTGTFYTGELFFGEGSRLTVL.

This chain links TRBV4-1 with TRBJ2-7; D is perhaps TRBD2 (5 bases). The CDR3 is 18 amino acids. With 1 base removed from V and 0 bases from J, the gap between germline ends came to 19 bases. Per germline, CDR1 MGHRA and CDR2 YSYEKL. The CDR3: CASSQAPMPGIFSYEQYF. In DNA, the CDR3 is TGCGCCAGCAGCCAAGCCCCGATGCCCGGGATTTTCTCCTACGAGCAGTACTTC.

CDR3 residues: CASRNRGGGLYEQYF. The CDR3 coding sequence is TGTGCCAGCAGGAATCGAGGGGGCGGGTTGTACGAGCAGTACTTC. The V call is TRBV2, the J call TRBJ2-7, with 7 bases identical to TRBD1. V trimming: 6 bases; J trimming: 4 bases; junction bases outside the gene matches: 12. CDR1 and CDR2 (germline): SNHLY, FYNNEI. The length of the CDR3 is 15 residues.

The V call is TRBV2, the J call TRBJ1-3, with 8 bases lining up with TRBD1. The J segment lost 4 bases and the V segment lost 8 bases, leaving 16 bases of the junction unmatched. The CDR3 has 17 residues. The germline gives CDR1 SNHLY, CDR2 FYNNEI. This CDR3 reads CASLDRGWTGQGNTIYF. CDR3 coding DNA: TGTGCCAGCCTCGATCGGGGTTGGACAGGGCAGGGAAACACCATATATTTT. Variable domain in full (rest from reference TRBV2 and TRBJ1-3): EPEVTQTPSHQVTQMGQEVILRCVPISNHLYFYWYRQILGQKVEFLVSFYNNEISEKSEIFDDQFSVERPDGSNFTLKIRSTKLEDSAMYFCASLDRGWTGQGNTIYFGEGSWLTVV.

The chain couples TRBV14 to TRBJ1-2; D gene ambiguous. The V gene lost 1 base and the J gene lost 8 bases, with 8 bases spanning the gap. Germline assignment: CDR1 SGHDN and CDR2 FVKESK. The CDR3 length is 12 residues. The CDR3: CASSQGTDGYTF. CDR3 nucleotide sequence: TGTGCCAGCAGCCAAGGGACTGACGGCTACACCTTC.

The chain carries TRBV7-3 and TRBJ1-5, with 10 bases identical to TRBD1. The CDR3 spans 16 residues. The V gene end was trimmed by 5 bases and the J gene end by 1 base; junction bases not matched to a gene: 5. Germline assignment: CDR1 SGHTA and CDR2 FQGTGA. CDR3 protein: CASSEDRGGSNQPQHF. The DNA for the CDR3 is TGTGCCAGCAGCGAGGACAGGGGGGGAAGCAATCAGCCCCAGCATTTT.

The chain recombines TRBV15 with TRBJ2-2; perhaps TRBD1 as D (6 bases). This CDR3 spans 17 amino acids. The V gene lost 5 bases and the J gene lost 2 bases, with 18 bases spanning the gap. The germline CDR1 and CDR2 sequences are LNHNV and YYDKDF (reference sequence). DNA for the CDR3: TGTGCCACCAGCGGGGAAAGGACAGAAATAAACACCGGGGAGCTGTTTTTT. It is translated as CATSGERTEINTGELFF.

The rearrangement uses TRBV5-1 and TRBJ2-1, with 13 positions matching TRBD2. This CDR3 is built from 15 residues. V lost 3 bases to trimming and J lost 6 bases; unmatched junction nucleotides: 3. Germline assignment: CDR1 SGHRS and CDR2 YFSETQ. DNA for the CDR3: TGCGCCAGCAGCTCCGGGACTAGCGGGGTCAATGAGCAGTTCTTC. Translated: CASSSGTSGVNEQFF. Based on the CDR3 plus reference TRBV5-1 and TRBJ2-1, the full variable domain is KAGVTQTPRYLIKTRGQQVTLSCSPISGHRSVSWYQQTPGQGLQFLFEYFSETQRNKGNFPGRFSGRQFSNSRSEMNVSTLELGDSALYLCASSSGTSGVNEQFFGPGTRLTVL.

This clone has only one observation. The chain joins TRBV4-1 to TRBJ1-1; D unclear. V lost 0 bases to trimming and J lost 1 base, with 9 bases between them. Germline CDR1 MGHRA, CDR2 YSYEKL. This CDR3 comprises 15 residues. The CDR3 here is CASSQDWAANTEAFF. The DNA of the CDR3 is TGCGCCAGCAGCCAAGATTGGGCAGCGAACACTGAAGCTTTCTTT.

The rearrangement links TRBV27 to TRBJ2-7; the match to TRBD2 covers 7 bases. Germline V gene data show CDR1 as MNHEY and CDR2 as SMNVEV (reference sequence). CDR3 length: 14 residues. Trimming removed 2 bases from V and 3 bases from J; junction bases left unmatched: 4. The CDR3 DNA reads TGTGCCAGCAGTTTAACTAGCGTGCGCTACGAGCAGTACTTC. Translation: CASSLTSVRYEQYF.

The chain links TRBV10-1 to TRBJ1-1, with unresolved D. The CDR3 consists of 12 residues. Germline lookup yields CDR1 WNHNN and CDR2 SYGVQD (reference sequence). Trimming stripped 0 bases from V and 11 bases from J, with 10 bases between. This CDR3 reads CASSESGMRAFF. CDR3 sequence (DNA): TGCGCCAGCAGTGAGTCCGGGATGAGGGCTTTCTTT.

This chain uses TRBV5-4 with TRBJ1-4; D is unclear. V was clipped by 0 bases and J by 4 bases, with 10 bases between them. The CDR3 consists of 15 residues. Germline V gene sequence: CDR1 SGHNT, CDR2 YYREEE (reference sequence). CDR3 DNA sequence: TGTGCCAGCAGCTTGGCCTCCAGTAATAATGAAAAACTGTTTTTT. Translated: CASSLASSNNEKLFF.

This chain connects TRBV13 to TRBJ1-1, with no clear D. V gave up 1 base and J gave up 5 bases, with 11 bases separating them. Germline CDR1 PRHDT, CDR2 FYEKMQ (reference sequence). CDR3 length equals 14 residues. CDR3: CASSLVNTITEAFF. The CDR3 DNA is TGTGCCAGCAGCTTAGTAAACACAATTACTGAAGCTTTCTTT.

This rearrangement joins TRBV5-1 to TRBJ2-2, with 8 bases fitting TRBD2. Germline V lookup: CDR1 SGHRS, CDR2 YFSETQ. With 8 bases clipped from V and 1 base from J, the junction kept 1 base outside the gene matches. The CDR3 is made up of 13 amino acids. CDR3 sequence reads: CASREGNTGELFF. CDR3 coding DNA: TGCGCCAGTCGGGAGGGGAACACCGGGGAGCTGTTTTTT.

The chain has TRBV5-4 and TRBJ2-1; 9 nucleotides align to TRBD2. There are 13 residues in the CDR3. CDR1 is SGHNT, CDR2 YYREEE, per germline (reference sequence). With V trimmed by 6 bases and J by 16 bases, 14 bases remained unmatched. This CDR3 is CASTDRGLARLFF. The DNA for the CDR3 is TGTGCCAGCACCGACCGAGGACTAGCGAGGTTATTCTTC.

CDR3 in amino acids: CASSMVSAGRGTTEQFF. Here the CDR3 DNA reads TGTGCCAGTAGTATGGTCTCCGCTGGCAGGGGTACAACTGAGCAGTTCTTC. The chain carries TRBV19 and TRBJ2-1; tentatively, D is TRBD1 (6 bases). The length of the CDR3 is 17 residues. The V gene's germline CDR1 is LNHDA and CDR2 SQIVND (reference sequence). Trimming took off 3 bases at V and 9 bases at J, with 24 bases between the two ends.

The chain links TRBV5-6 to TRBJ1-5; 10 positions match TRBD1. This CDR3 is 14 amino acids long. V trimming: 4 bases; J trimming: 6 bases; junction bases outside the gene matches: 4. Germline values: CDR1 SGHDT, CDR2 YYEEEE. DNA of the CDR3: TGTGCCAGCAGCACCGGGACAGGGGCTCAGCCCCAGCATTTT. It translates to CASSTGTGAQPQHF.

This clone was recorded a few times. The chain carries TRBV5-1 and TRBJ2-1, with 13 positions matching TRBD2. This CDR3 region has 17 residues. Losses at the gene ends were 0 bases for V and 7 bases for J; bases not matched to a gene: 7. Germline-derived CDR1 and CDR2 are SGHRS and YFSETQ. The CDR3 sequence is CASSLATSGGATNEQFF. DNA of the CDR3: TGCGCCAGCAGCTTGGCAACTAGCGGGGGGGCAACGAATGAGCAGTTCTTC.

The V call is TRBV11-1, the J call TRBJ1-3; 8 bases map to TRBD1. The CDR3 runs to 16 residues. The junction had 10 bases not matched to a gene; V was cut back by 5 bases and J by 4 bases. Germline lookup yields CDR1 SGHAT and CDR2 FQDESV (reference sequence). In nucleotides, the CDR3 is TGTGCCAGCAGCCCTCGACAGGGGTCACGCGGAAACACCATATATTTT. Protein: CASSPRQGSRGNTIYF.

This sequence joins TRBV7-8 and TRBJ2-4, with D perhaps TRBD1 (6 bases). Germline CDR1 reads SGHVS; CDR2 reads FQNEAQ. The length of the CDR3 is 15 residues. V was shortened by 5 bases and J by 11 bases, with 22 bases between the two germline ends. The CDR3 loop reads CASSPAWGLGGVQYF. In DNA, the CDR3 is TGTGCCAGCAGCCCAGCCTGGGGTTTAGGGGGAGTTCAGTACTTC.